Shown below are 17 T cell receptor beta chains from a single sample sequenced in a study of cytomegalovirus exposure and HLA in healthy donors. Researchers ran the PCR with 60 Vbeta and 13 Jbeta primers. Assay: immunoSEQ multiplex PCR; the TCRdb copy retains only in-frame clones and omits some. The sample includes tens of thousands of clones, less than 80% of them seen just once. The sequenced sample consisted of PBMCs. Every receptor here comes from a woman aged 45-65 years in good health and CMV-seropositive.

The chain employs TRBV19 and TRBJ2-5; a possible D gene is TRBD2 (6 bases). CDR3 length: 13 amino acids. Germline values: CDR1 LNHDA, CDR2 SQIVND (reference sequence). V was trimmed by 7 bases and J by 2 bases, leaving 11 bases between them. CDR3: CASKEGAQETQYF. CDR3 nucleotides: TGTGCCAGTAAGGAGGGCGCGCAAGAGACCCAGTACTTC.

The chain is built from TRBV6-6 and TRBJ2-2; perhaps TRBD1 as D (6 bases). The CDR3 is 13 amino acids. Germline CDR1 and CDR2: MNHNY and SVGAGI (reference sequence). Deletions cut 7 bases from V and 3 bases from J, with 9 bases between. CDR3 sequence: CASKTGHTGELFF. CDR3 DNA sequence: TGTGCCAGCAAGACAGGCCACACCGGGGAGCTGTTTTTT.

This clone was counted once. Other DNA sequences in the sample encode the same CDR3. The gene calls are TRBV5-6 and TRBJ2-3; D is ambiguous. V was trimmed by 4 bases and J by 2 bases, leaving 14 bases between them. The CDR3 covers 15 residues. Germline CDR1 reads SGHDT; CDR2 reads YYEEEE. CDR3 sequence (DNA): TGTGCCAGCAGCGGTGGAGTGGCACACACAGATACGCAGTATTTT. It codes for CASSGGVAHTDTQYF.

The chain employs TRBV6-5 and TRBJ1-5, with D tentatively TRBD1 (5 bases). The CDR3 sequence is 14 residues long. V was pared by 7 bases and J by 2 bases, with 12 bases between. Germline-derived CDR1 and CDR2 are MNHEY and SVGAGI. Here the CDR3 reads CASKTWGGNQPQHF. In DNA, the CDR3 is TGTGCCAGCAAAACTTGGGGGGGCAATCAGCCCCAGCATTTT.

This clone was counted only a few times. The V and J genes are TRBV4-1 and TRBJ1-1; 9 nucleotides line up with TRBD1. The V gene end was trimmed by 2 bases and the J gene end by 4 bases; junction bases not matched to a gene: 14. CDR1 and CDR2 (germline): MGHRA, YSYEKL. The CDR3 is made up of 18 amino acids. The CDR3 reads CASSQLPLPGQGVTEAFF. The CDR3 DNA is TGCGCCAGCAGCCAATTACCGTTGCCGGGACAGGGTGTCACTGAAGCTTTCTTT.

The rearrangement uses TRBV5-8 and TRBJ1-1, with D possibly being TRBD1 (6 bases). Looked up from germline, CDR1 is SGHTS and CDR2 is YDEGEE. The CDR3 is made up of 13 amino acids. Deletions cut 1 base from V and 8 bases from J, with 12 bases between. CDR3 in amino acids: CASSLMGGAEAFF. CDR3 DNA sequence: TGTGCCAGCAGCTTGATGGGGGGGGCGGAAGCTTTCTTT.

The rearrangement uses TRBV19 and TRBJ1-2; D may be TRBD1 (5 bases). This CDR3 has 15 amino acids. The germline gives CDR1 LNHDA, CDR2 SQIVND (reference sequence). V was shortened by 3 bases and J by 0 bases, with 11 bases between the two germline ends. The CDR3 is CASSIVSGANYGYTF. The CDR3 bases are TGTGCCAGTAGTATCGTTTCGGGGGCTAACTATGGCTACACCTTC.

This rearrangement joins TRBV11-2 to TRBJ2-7; D is unclear. CDR1 and CDR2 from the germline V gene are SGHAT and FQNNGV. The CDR3 spans 12 residues. Trimming took off 5 bases at V and 1 base at J, with 6 bases between the two ends. Written as DNA, the CDR3 is TGTGCCAGCAGCCGAGCATCCTACGAGCAGTACTTC. The encoded protein is CASSRASYEQYF.

The chain joins TRBV6-1 to TRBJ2-1; D is possibly TRBD1 (6 bases). This CDR3 is built from 15 residues. V lost 4 bases to trimming and J lost 0 bases, with 10 bases between them. Germline V gene data show CDR1 as MNHNS and CDR2 as SASEGT. The CDR3 loop is CASSVGGPSYNEQFF. CDR3 nucleotide sequence: TGTGCCAGCAGTGTTGGGGGCCCCTCCTACAATGAGCAGTTCTTC.

The chain is built from TRBV9 and TRBJ1-4; D is possibly TRBD1 (5 bases). Germline values: CDR1 SGDLS, CDR2 YYNGEE. The CDR3 covers 15 residues. The V end lost 0 bases, the J end lost 3 bases, and 9 bases lay between the germline ends. Here the CDR3 DNA reads TGTGCCAGCAGCGTAGAAGGGGTCCCTAATGAAAAACTGTTTTTT. Protein sequence: CASSVEGVPNEKLFF.

This clone came up a few times. The chain links TRBV7-9 to TRBJ1-3; D not resolved. CDR1 SEHNR and CDR2 FQNEAQ come from the germline V gene (reference sequence). V was cut by 7 bases and J by 4 bases, with 17 bases left in between. The CDR3 is 15 amino acids. The chain's CDR3 is CASTIPVAAGNTIYF. The CDR3 nucleotides are TGTGCCAGCACCATCCCAGTTGCGGCGGGAAACACCATATATTTT. Full variable domain (rest looked up from reference TRBV7-9 and TRBJ1-3): DTGVSQNPRHKITKRGQNVTFRCDPISEHNRLYWYRQTLGQGPEFLTYFQNEAQLEKSRLLSDRFSAERPKGSFSTLEIQRTEQGDSAMYLCASTIPVAAGNTIYFGEGSWLTVV.

The chain couples TRBV15 to TRBJ2-5; possibly TRBD2 for D (5 bases). The length of the CDR3 is 15 residues. The germline V gene encodes CDR1 LNHNV and CDR2 YYDKDF (reference sequence). Between the trimmed V and J ends, which lost 2 bases and 5 bases, there was a span of 15 bases. The CDR3 DNA reads TGTGCCACCAGCAGAAGCACGGGAACCGCGGAGACCCAGTACTTC. Encoded protein: CATSRSTGTAETQYF.

V gene TRBV28 combines with J gene TRBJ2-4; D possibly corresponds to TRBD2 (6 bases). Germline CDR1 MDHEN, CDR2 SYDVKM. CDR3 length: 16 residues. V was cut by 3 bases and J by 0 bases, with 12 bases left in between. Here the CDR3 DNA reads TGTGCCAGCAGTTTGATAGCGGTTCTAGCCAAAAACATTCAGTACTTC. Amino acids: CASSLIAVLAKNIQYF. The full variable domain, completed using reference TRBV28 and TRBJ2-4, is DVKVTQSSRYLVKRTGEKVFLECVQDMDHENMFWYRQDPGLGLRLIYFSYDVKMKEKGDIPEGYSVSREKKERFSLILESASTNQTSMYLCASSLIAVLAKNIQYFGAGTRLSVL.

The rearrangement links TRBV11-2 to TRBJ1-3, with 10 bases matching TRBD1. The V and J ends lost 5 bases and 5 bases, in that order; junction bases with no gene match: 6. The length of the CDR3 is 15 residues. CDR1 and CDR2 from the germline V gene are SGHAT and FQNNGV. The CDR3 sequence: CASSRDRGDRNTIYF. The CDR3 bases are TGTGCCAGCAGCCGGGACAGGGGAGATCGAAACACCATATATTTT.

The V call is TRBV27, the J call TRBJ1-2; a weak D match, TRBD1 (6 bases). Germline lookup yields CDR1 MNHEY and CDR2 SMNVEV (reference sequence). The CDR3 runs to 15 residues. Trimming took off 3 bases at V and 4 bases at J, with 15 bases between the two ends. CDR3 residues: CASSLAPDRAYGYTF. CDR3 bases: TGTGCCAGCAGTTTGGCCCCGGACAGAGCCTATGGCTACACCTTC.

CDR3 bases: TGTGCCAGCCGACTGACTAGGCGGGGACGTGATACGCAGTATTTT. As protein: CASRLTRRGRDTQYF. This sequence joins TRBV27 and TRBJ2-3; weak D call: TRBD2 (6 bases). The CDR3 covers 15 residues. Trimming cost V 8 bases and J 6 bases, with 21 bases left between them. Germline-derived CDR1 and CDR2 are MNHEY and SMNVEV (reference sequence).

The V gene is TRBV7-3, the J gene TRBJ1-3; TRBD1 is a possible D gene (5 bases). The CDR3 runs 14 residues. The germline V gene has CDR1 SGHTA and CDR2 FQGTGA. The V end was cut by 3 bases, the J end by 0 bases, with 6 bases between. CDR3 in DNA: TGTGCCAGCAGCTTCGGGGGCTCTGGAAACACCATATATTTT. It encodes CASSFGGSGNTIYF.